This T cell receptor beta chain was recovered during a study of blood T cells in healthy people across ages. Study findings and constraints: Roughly linearly, TCR beta diversity per million T cells fell as age increased.

Combining a sample-barcoded 5' primer with a J-beta primer mix, a second PCR ran for roughly 6 to 11 cycles. One entry per CDR3 protein, called by TCRdb with MiXCR from the 5' RACE reads. The repertoire holds over 1,500,000 distinct CDR3 sequences, with approximately 50% as singletons. About this clonotype itself: Its antigen is currently unknown.

The CDR3 covers 12 residues. Germline loops: CDR1 DFQATT, CDR2 SNEGSKA (reference sequence). V gave up 1 base and J gave up 6 bases, with 9 bases separating them. The study isolated at least 6.5 million PBMCs from each sample. Extracted total RNA amounted to at least 5.5 micrograms for each sample. The TCR was taken from a woman between 40 and 55 years old in good health. Sequenced sample: blood. The chain joins TRBV20-1 to TRBJ1-1; possible D gene TRBD1, 5 bases. The chain's CDR3 is CSARVGDAEAFF. CDR3 nucleotide sequence: TGCAGTGCTAGAGTTGGGGACGCTGAAGCTTTCTTT.